This T cell receptor beta chain was captured in a study of blood T cell repertoires in COVID-19. Study summary: Sample material is recorded as cDNA or gDNA derived from T cells, B-cell-depleted T cells, or PBMCs.

Participants were placed into cohorts based on the clinical history they reported. Germline CDR1 reads SGHVS; CDR2 reads FQNEAQ. This CDR3 spans 17 amino acids. V shed 3 bases and J 7 bases; nucleotides not matched to a gene: 8. In the study's own analysis: Amplified reference gene primers provided the basis for estimating nucleated cell counts. Some clones are missing from TCRdb's copy, which holds only in-frame ones; the method was immunoSEQ multiplex PCR. The V and J calls and clone size were taken over from that table, and D and trimming were inferred from the DNA. The data hold hundreds of thousands of clones, with approximately 86% observed a single time.

The receptor comes from a woman aged 45-59 years who had recovered from COVID-19. The chain uses TRBV7-8 and TRBJ2-4; 14 bases agree with TRBD2. The specimen sequenced was PBMCs or T cells enriched from blood (not recorded which). CDR3 sequence reads: CASSFSGLAGAGNIQYF. CDR3 sequence (DNA): TGTGCCAGCAGCTTCTCGGGACTAGCGGGAGCGGGGAACATTCAGTACTTC.